The 3 T cell receptor beta chains below were found in one sample sequenced in a study of cytomegalovirus exposure and HLA in healthy donors. This PCR relied on a set of 60 Vbeta primers and 13 Jbeta primers. Sequenced by immunoSEQ multiplex PCR; TCRdb stores in-frame clones only, minus some. The data contain about 190,000 clones, about 13% of them singletons. The sequenced sample consisted of PBMCs. The receptors derive from a man aged 45-65 years in good health and CMV-seropositive.

Worth noting for this clone: One junction end does not reproduce the germline sequence, and a read error may be involved. The genes are TRBV10-1 and TRBJ2-3; 10 bases fit TRBD2. The CDR3 contains 16 residues. Germline V gene lookup returns CDR1 WNHNN and CDR2 SYGVQD (reference sequence). The DNA for the CDR3 is TGCGCCAGCAGTAAGTCTAGCGGGGGTGGCACAGATACGCAGTATTTT. The encoded protein is CASSKSSGGGTDTQYF.

The chain is built from TRBV5-8 and TRBJ1-1, with D tentatively TRBD1 (6 bases). The CDR3 has 15 amino acids. CDR1 is SGHTS, CDR2 YDEGEE, per germline. The V end was cut by 1 base, the J end by 1 base, with 11 bases between. CDR3 bases: TGTGCCAGCAGCTTGACAGGGTGGCGGAACACTGAAGCTTTCTTT. Encoded protein: CASSLTGWRNTEAFF.

This clone was seen a few times. The chain uses TRBV28 and TRBJ2-7; D is undetermined. Germline loops: CDR1 MDHEN, CDR2 SYDVKM. With 4 bases removed from V and 6 bases from J, the gap between germline ends came to 10 bases. CDR3 size: 12 residues. CDR3 sequence (DNA): TGTGCCAGCAGTTCCACCCCAGGCGAGCAGTACGTC. This codes for CASSSTPGEQYV.